This T cell receptor beta chain is from a study of tumor-infiltrating lymphocytes in primary liver carcinoma. Across the study: Ages ranged from 30 to 69, with HCC or mixed HCC-cholangiocarcinoma.

The source material, roughly 20-31 mg of unsorted bulk tissue, was used to co-extract RNA and DNA. J gave up 8 bases and V 0 bases, and 3 bases lay outside the gene matches. The CDR3 contains 14 residues. This clonotype was counted at least ten times. The template, about 510 ng total RNA, yielded TCR beta cDNA made with a constant-region primer. Construction of TCR beta libraries relied on three successive nested multiplex PCR rounds employing slightly modified ARM-PCR. A C-beta reverse primer and TRBV1-TRBV30 forward primers served in each of the first two PCR rounds, at about 10 cycles apiece. One entry per CDR3 protein, called by TCRdb with MiXCR from the multiplex PCR reads. The table lists about 96,000 distinct CDR3 sequences, around 70% of them singletons.

The sample was tumor-adjacent normal liver tissue. The TCR originated in a man aged 40-55 years with primary liver carcinoma and hepatitis B virus infection. The chain links TRBV12-3 or TRBV12-4 to TRBJ2-1, with 8 bases lining up with TRBD1. CDR3 residues: CASSLAQGEDEQFF. The CDR3 region has the DNA TGTGCCAGCAGTTTAGCACAGGGGGAGGATGAGCAGTTCTTC.